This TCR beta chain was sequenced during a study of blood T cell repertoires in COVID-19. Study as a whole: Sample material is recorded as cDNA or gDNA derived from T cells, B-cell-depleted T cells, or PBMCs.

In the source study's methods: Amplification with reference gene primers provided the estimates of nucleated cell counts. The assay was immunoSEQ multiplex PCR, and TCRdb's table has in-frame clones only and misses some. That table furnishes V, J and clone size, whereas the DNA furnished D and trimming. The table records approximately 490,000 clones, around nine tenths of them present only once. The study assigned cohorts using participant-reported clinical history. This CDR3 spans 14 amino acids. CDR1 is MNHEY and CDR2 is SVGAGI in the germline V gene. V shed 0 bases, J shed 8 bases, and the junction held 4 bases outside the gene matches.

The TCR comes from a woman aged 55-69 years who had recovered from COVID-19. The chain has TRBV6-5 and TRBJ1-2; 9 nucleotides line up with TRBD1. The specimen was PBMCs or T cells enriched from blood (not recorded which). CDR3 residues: CASSYSQGAGGYTF. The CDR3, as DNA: TGTGCCAGCAGTTACTCACAGGGGGCCGGAGGCTACACCTTC.